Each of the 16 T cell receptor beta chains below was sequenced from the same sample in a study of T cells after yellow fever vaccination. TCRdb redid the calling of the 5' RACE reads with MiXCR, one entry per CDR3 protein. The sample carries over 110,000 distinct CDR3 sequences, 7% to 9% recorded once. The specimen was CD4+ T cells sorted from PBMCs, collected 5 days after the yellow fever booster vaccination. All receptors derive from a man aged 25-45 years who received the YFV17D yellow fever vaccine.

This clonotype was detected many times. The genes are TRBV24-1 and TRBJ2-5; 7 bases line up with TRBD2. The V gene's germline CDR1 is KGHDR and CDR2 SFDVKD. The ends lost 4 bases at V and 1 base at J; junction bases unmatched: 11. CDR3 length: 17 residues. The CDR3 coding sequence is TGTGCCACCAGTGACCCACCTACGGGACTATTCCAAGAGACCCAGTACTTC. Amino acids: CATSDPPTGLFQETQYF.

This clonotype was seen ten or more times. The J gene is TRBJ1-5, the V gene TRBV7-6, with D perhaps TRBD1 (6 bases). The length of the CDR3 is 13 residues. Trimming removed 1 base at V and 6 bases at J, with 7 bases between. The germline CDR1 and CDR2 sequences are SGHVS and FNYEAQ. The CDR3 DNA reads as TGTGCCAGCAGCTTAGACAGGGTTCAGCCCCAGCATTTT. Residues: CASSLDRVQPQHF.

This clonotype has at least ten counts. The CDR3 reads CASSLLASGANVLTF. CDR3 bases: TGCGCCAGCAGCTTGTTGGCCTCTGGGGCCAACGTCCTGACTTTC. The V call is TRBV5-1, the J call TRBJ2-6; no definite D call. The germline V gene encodes CDR1 SGHRS and CDR2 YFSETQ. The V and J ends lost 1 base and 0 bases respectively, with 5 bases between them. The CDR3 is made up of 15 amino acids.

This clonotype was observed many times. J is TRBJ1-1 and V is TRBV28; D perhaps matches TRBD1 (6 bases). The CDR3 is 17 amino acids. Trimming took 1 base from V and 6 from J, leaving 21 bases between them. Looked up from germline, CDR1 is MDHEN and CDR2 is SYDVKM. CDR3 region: CASSLFGGRRRGSEAFF. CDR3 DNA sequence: TGTGCCAGCAGTTTATTCGGGGGGCGAAGAAGAGGCTCTGAAGCTTTCTTT.

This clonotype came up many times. In DNA form, the CDR3 reads TGTGCCAGCAGTGAACGAGTCACCGGGGAGACCCAGTACTTC. Encoded protein: CASSERVTGETQYF. The chain joins TRBV2 to TRBJ2-5; D ambiguous. The ends were cut back, 2 bases at V and 5 bases at J, with 12 bases in the middle. Per germline, CDR1 SNHLY and CDR2 FYNNEI. The CDR3 totals 14 residues.

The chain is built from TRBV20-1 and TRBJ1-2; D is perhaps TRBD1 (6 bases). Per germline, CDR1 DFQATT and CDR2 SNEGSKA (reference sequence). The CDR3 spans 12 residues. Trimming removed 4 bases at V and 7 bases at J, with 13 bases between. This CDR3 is CSATVSGVGYTF. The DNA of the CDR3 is TGCAGTGCTACGGTATCAGGGGTTGGCTACACCTTC.

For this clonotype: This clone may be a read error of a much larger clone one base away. The CDR3 sequence: CASTPPSTSGVGTQYF. The DNA of the CDR3 is TGTGCCAGCACACCACCATCAACTTCAGGGGTCGGGACCCAGTACTTC. This chain joins TRBV18 and TRBJ2-5; a weak D match, TRBD1 (6 bases). Germline V gives CDR1 KGHSH, CDR2 LQKENI. The CDR3 has 16 amino acids.

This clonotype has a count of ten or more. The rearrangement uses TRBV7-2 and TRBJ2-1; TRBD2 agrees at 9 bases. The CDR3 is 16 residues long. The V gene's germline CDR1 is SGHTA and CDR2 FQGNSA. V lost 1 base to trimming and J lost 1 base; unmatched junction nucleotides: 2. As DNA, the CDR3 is TGTGCCAGCAGCTTAGGCGGGAGGGGTTCCTACAATGAGCAGTTCTTC. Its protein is CASSLGGRGSYNEQFF.

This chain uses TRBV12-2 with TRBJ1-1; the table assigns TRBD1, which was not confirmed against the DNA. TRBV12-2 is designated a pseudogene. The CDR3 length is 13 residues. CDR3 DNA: TGTGCAAGTCGCTTTTGGACAGGGACTGAAGCTTTCTTT. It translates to CASRFWTGTEAFF.

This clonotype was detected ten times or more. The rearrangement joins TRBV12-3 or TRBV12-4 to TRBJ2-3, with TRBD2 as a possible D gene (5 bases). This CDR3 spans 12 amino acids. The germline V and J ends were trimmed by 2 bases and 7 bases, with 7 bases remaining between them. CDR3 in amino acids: CASSLRLNTQYF. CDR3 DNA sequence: TGTGCCAGCAGTTTAAGACTAAATACGCAGTATTTT.

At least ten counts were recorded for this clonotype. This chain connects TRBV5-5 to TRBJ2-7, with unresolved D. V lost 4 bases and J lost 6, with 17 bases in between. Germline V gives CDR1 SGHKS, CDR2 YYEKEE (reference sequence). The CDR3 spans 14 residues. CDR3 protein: CASSDTRTFSEQYF. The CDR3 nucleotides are TGTGCCAGCAGCGACACCAGGACCTTCTCCGAGCAGTACTTC.

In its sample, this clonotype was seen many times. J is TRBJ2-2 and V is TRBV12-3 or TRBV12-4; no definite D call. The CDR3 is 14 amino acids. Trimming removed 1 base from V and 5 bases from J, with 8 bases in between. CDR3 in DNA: TGTGCCAGCAGTTTAGATTCGCAGACCGGGGAGCTGTTTTTT. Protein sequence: CASSLDSQTGELFF.

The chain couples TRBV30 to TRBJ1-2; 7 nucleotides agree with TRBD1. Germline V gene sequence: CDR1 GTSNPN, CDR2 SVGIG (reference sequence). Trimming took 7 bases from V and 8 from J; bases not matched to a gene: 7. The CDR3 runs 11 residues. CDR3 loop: CAYPEGAGYTF. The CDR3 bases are TGTGCCTACCCGGAGGGGGCGGGCTACACCTTC.

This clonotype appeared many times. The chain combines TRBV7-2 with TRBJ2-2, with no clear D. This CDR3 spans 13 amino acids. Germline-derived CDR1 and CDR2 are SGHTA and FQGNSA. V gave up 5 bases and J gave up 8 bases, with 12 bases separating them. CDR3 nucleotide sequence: TGTGCCAGCAGCCCGGGCAGCCCAGGGGAGCTGTTTTTT. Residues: CASSPGSPGELFF.

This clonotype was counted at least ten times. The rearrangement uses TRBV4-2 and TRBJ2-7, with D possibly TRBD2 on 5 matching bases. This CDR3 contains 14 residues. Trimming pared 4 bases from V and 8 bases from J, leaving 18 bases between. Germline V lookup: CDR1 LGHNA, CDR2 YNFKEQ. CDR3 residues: CASSPGTPGSKQYF. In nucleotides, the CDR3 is TGTGCCAGCAGCCCGGGAACCCCAGGAAGTAAGCAGTACTTC.

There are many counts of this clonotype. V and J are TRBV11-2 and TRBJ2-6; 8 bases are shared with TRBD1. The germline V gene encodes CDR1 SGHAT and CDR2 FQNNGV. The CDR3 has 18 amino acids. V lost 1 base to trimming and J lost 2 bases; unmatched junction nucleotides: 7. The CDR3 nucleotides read TGTGCCAGCAGCTTAGGTGGGACAGGTTCCCCTGGGGCCAACGTCCTGACTTTC. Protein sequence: CASSLGGTGSPGANVLTF.